This T cell receptor beta chain was sequenced for a study of identical twins. Study-level points and caveats: Conclusions leaned on cross-sectional statistical analysis and did not track the same donors over time. Out-of-frame alpha sequences common to twins were enriched for low generation probability. In cord blood, abundant beta clonotypes had fewer insertions; memory showed no trend.

Germline values: CDR1 SGHRS, CDR2 YFSETQ. The CDR3 runs 15 residues. Trimming took off 2 bases at V and 5 bases at J, with 13 bases between the two ends. This clonotype turned up a few times. The antigen remains unidentified. MiXCR was run by TCRdb on the 5' RACE reads, yielding one entry per CDR3 protein. Of around 490,000 distinct CDR3 sequences detected, approximately 16% appear once; the ten largest clones hold less than 0.5%. A further study also used this sample, focusing on yellow fever vaccine responses in identical twins.

This TCR came from a woman aged 18-30 years in good health. The sample was CD4+ T cells sorted from blood. The chain uses TRBV5-1 and TRBJ2-2, with D tentatively TRBD1 (5 bases). CDR3 bases: TGCGCCAGCAGCTTTCAGGGTGCCCCAACCGGGGAGCTGTTTTTT. Its translation: CASSFQGAPTGELFF.